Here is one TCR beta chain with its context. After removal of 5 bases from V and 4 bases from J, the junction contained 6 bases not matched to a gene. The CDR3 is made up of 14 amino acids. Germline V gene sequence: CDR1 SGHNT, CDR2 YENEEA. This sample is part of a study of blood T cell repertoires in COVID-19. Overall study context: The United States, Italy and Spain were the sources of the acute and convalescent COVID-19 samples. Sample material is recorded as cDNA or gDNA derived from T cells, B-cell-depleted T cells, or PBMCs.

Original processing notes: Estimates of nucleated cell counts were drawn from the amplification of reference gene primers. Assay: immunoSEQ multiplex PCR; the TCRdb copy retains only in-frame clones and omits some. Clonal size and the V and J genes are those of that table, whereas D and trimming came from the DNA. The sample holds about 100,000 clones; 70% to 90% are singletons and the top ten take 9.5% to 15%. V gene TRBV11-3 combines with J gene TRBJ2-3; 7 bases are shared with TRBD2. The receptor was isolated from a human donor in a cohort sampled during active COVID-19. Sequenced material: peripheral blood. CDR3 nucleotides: TGTGCCAGCAGCCTAGGACTAGTCCCAGATACGCAGTATTTT. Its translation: CASSLGLVPDTQYF.